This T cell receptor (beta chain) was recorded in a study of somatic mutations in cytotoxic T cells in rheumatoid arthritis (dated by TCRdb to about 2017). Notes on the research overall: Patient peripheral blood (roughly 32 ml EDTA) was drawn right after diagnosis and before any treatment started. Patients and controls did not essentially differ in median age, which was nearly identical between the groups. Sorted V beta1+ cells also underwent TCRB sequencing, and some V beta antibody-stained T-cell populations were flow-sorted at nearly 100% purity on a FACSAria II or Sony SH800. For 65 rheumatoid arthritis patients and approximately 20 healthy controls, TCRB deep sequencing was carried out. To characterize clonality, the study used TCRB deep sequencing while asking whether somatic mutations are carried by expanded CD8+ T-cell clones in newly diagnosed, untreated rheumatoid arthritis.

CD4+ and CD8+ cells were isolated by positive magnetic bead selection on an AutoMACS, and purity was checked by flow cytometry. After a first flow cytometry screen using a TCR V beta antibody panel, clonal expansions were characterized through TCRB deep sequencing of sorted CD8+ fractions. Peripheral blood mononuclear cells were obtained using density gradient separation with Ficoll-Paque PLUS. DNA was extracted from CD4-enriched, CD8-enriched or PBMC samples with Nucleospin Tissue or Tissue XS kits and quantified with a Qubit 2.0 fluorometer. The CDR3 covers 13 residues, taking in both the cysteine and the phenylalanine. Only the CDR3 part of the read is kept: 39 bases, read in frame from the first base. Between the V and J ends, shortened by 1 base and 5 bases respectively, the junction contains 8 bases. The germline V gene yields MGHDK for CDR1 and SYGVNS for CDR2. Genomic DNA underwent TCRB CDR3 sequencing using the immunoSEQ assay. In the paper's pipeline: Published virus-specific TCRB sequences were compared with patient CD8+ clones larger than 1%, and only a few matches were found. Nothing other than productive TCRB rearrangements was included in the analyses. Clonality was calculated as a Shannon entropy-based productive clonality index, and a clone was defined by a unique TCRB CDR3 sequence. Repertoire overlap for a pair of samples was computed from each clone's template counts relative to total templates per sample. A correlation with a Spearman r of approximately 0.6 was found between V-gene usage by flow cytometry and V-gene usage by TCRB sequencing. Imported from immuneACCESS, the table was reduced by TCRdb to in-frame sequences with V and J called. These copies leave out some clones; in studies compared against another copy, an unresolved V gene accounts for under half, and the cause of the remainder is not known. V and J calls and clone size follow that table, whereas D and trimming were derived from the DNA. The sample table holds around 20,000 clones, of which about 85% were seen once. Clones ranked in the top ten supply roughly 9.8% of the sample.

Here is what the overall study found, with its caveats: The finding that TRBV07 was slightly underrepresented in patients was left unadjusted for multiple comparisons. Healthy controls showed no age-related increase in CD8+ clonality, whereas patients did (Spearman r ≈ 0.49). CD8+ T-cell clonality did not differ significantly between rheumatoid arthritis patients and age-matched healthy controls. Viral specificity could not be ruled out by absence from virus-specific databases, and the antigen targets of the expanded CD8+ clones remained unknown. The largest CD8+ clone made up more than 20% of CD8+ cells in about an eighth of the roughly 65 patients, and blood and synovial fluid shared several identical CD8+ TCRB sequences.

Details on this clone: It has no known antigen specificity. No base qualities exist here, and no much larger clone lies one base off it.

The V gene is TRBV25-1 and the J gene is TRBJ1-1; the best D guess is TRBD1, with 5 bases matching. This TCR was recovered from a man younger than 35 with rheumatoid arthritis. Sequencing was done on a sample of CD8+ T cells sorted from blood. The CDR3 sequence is CASSEWGGTEAFF. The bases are TGTGCCAGCAGTGAATGGGGGGGGACTGAAGCTTTCTTT.